The TCR beta chain under discussion was sequenced for a study of Ad26.COV2.S vaccination and SARS-CoV-2 variants. Overall study context: Ad26.COV2.S shots went into the muscle once or twice, 56 days apart.

Study observations and caveats: Post-vaccination spike-specific CD8+ and CD4+ T cell responses reportedly had substantial breadth.

As for treatment: around 19 received Ad26.COV2.S at low or high dose, single or two shots; 5 received placebo; per-sample allocation not given. Sampling took place 63 days after the first vaccine or placebo injection. A Boston donor was an adult aged 18-55 years. An Ad26 vector carrying the Wuhan-strain SARS-CoV-2 spike served as the vaccine. V shed 5 bases and J shed 2 bases, with 16 bases lying between them. Per germline, CDR1 MNHEY and CDR2 SVGAGI. CDR3 length: 15 amino acids. Sequencing used immunoSEQ multiplex PCR; TCRdb keeps in-frame clones, though not all of them. In the table there are just over 350,000 clones, roughly 85% of which are singletons. Worth noting for this clone: Its target is not known.

The receptor comes from a person between 18 and 59 years old who received the Ad26.COV2.S COVID-19 vaccine or a placebo. This specimen was peripheral blood, taken in a trial of Ad26.COV2.S vaccine versus placebo. The chain is built from TRBV6-5 and TRBJ2-7; possible D gene TRBD2, 6 bases. This CDR3 reads CASSRFGTSPYEQYF. The CDR3 coding sequence is TGTGCCAGCAGTAGGTTCGGGACTTCCCCCTACGAGCAGTACTTC.